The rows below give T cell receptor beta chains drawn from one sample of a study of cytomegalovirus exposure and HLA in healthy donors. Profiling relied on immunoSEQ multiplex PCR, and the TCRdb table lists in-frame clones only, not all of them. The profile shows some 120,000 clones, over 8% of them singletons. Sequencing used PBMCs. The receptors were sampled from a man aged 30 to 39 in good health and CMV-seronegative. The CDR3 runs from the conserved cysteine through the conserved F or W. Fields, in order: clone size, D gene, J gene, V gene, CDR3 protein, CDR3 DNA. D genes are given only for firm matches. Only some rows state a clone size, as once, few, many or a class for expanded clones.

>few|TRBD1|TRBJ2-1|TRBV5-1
CASSLGVQGAYNEQFF
TGCGCCAGCAGCTTGGGGGTACAGGGGGCCTACAATGAGCAGTTCTTC
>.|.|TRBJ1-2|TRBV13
CASSPRTSNYGYTF
TGTGCCAGCAGCCCCCGGACATCTAACTATGGCTACACCTTC
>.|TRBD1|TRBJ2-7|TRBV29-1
CSVEGQGANYEQYF
TGCAGCGTTGAGGGGCAGGGGGCGAACTACGAGCAGTACTTC
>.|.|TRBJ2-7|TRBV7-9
CASSWGVGDSYEQYF
TGTGCCAGCAGCTGGGGGGTGGGGGACTCCTACGAGCAGTACTTC
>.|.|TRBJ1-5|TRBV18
CASSTRPGQRDQPQHF
TGTGCCAGCTCGACCCGGCCGGGACAAAGAGATCAGCCCCAGCATTTT
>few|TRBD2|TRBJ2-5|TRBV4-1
CASKGLAGGQETQYF
TGCGCCAGCAAGGGACTAGCGGGAGGACAAGAGACCCAGTACTTC
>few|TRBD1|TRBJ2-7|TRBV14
CASSSGTGLFFSYEQYF
TGTGCCAGCAGCTCCGGGACAGGACTTTTCTTCTCCTACGAGCAGTACTTC
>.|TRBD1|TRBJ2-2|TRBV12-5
CASGLVGKGGQDNTGELFF
TGTGCTAGTGGTTTGGTTGGAAAGGGGGGACAGGACAACACCGGGGAGCTGTTTTTT
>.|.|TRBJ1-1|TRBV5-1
CASNPEVGADTEAFF
TGCGCCAGCAACCCCGAAGTGGGGGCGGACACTGAAGCTTTCTTT
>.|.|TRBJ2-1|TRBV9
CASSVGAGPPSYNEQFF
TGTGCCAGCAGCGTAGGAGCAGGGCCACCCTCCTACAATGAGCAGTTCTTC
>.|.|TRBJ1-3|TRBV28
CASSPQYSGNTIYF
TGTGCCAGCAGCCCTCAGTACTCTGGAAACACCATATATTTT